This is a list of T cell receptor beta chains from one sample in a study of blood T cell repertoires in COVID-19. Method: immunoSEQ multiplex PCR; TCRdb's copy keeps in-frame clones and lacks some. The sample shows 200,000 or so clones, 70% to 90% of them seen only once. Sample: peripheral blood. These receptors all stem from a man aged 45 to 65 with COVID-19, enrolled during active disease. CDR3s leave out the opening cysteine and the closing phenylalanine or tryptophan. Clone size, where shown, is once, few, many, or a class for clones that have expanded.

j_call v_call clone_size cdr3_aa
TRBJ2-1 TRBV27 NA ASTTIRASGLDEQF
TRBJ2-1 TRBV5-1 NA ASSPTSFNEQF
TRBJ2-5 TRBV6-2/TRBV6-3 NA ASSGQIETQY
TRBJ2-5 TRBV30 NA AWTPWRRGEETQY
TRBJ2-5 TRBV9 NA ASSPPRGETQY
TRBJ2-2 TRBV7-2 NA ASSLGPGTGGASTLF
TRBJ1-2 TRBV28 NA ASSLSLRVNYGYT
TRBJ2-7 TRBV6-5 NA ASSPQLAAYEQY
TRBJ2-7 TRBV21-1 NA ASSKALFLQQNWTSGTSYEQY
TRBJ2-3 TRBV5-1 NA ASSTRGTGADTQY
TRBJ2-7 TRBV28 NA ASSFAHVYEQY
TRBJ2-1 TRBV7-3 NA ASSLSGAGLDEQF
TRBJ2-1 TRBV6-5 NA ASRPIAGKNEQF
TRBJ2-5 TRBV5-6 NA ASSLGRGTGVWETQY
TRBJ2-3 TRBV13 NA ASSPSGTSAPSYEDTQY
TRBJ1-2 TRBV2 NA ASTLRVIDYGYT
TRBJ2-1 TRBV5-1 once ASSLSLNEQF
TRBJ2-5 TRBV5-1 NA ASSITGTGKETQY
TRBJ1-6 TRBV28 NA AINPTGEYNSPLH
TRBJ2-5 TRBV27 NA ASSLTSGQETQY
TRBJ1-1 TRBV6-1 NA ASSEQPGDTEAF
TRBJ2-3 TRBV5-4 NA ASSLEAQGLGTDTQY
TRBJ2-7 TRBV7-2 NA ASSLDTGRVNEQY
TRBJ2-3 TRBV7-3 NA ASSLFSGVGDTQY
TRBJ1-2 TRBV10-3 NA AISESRENYGYT
TRBJ2-1 TRBV5-1 NA ASSVDGGLSSYNEQF
TRBJ2-7 TRBV7-9 NA ASSPPTGSSEQY
TRBJ1-2 TRBV5-1 NA ASNTAGGDGYT
TRBJ2-7 TRBV5-8 NA ASFPVRGPYEQY
TRBJ2-3 TRBV18 NA ASSPLQQGASDTQY
TRBJ2-1 TRBV10-3 NA AIRTQGRSYNEQF
TRBJ2-1 TRBV24-1 NA ATSASDEQF
TRBJ2-5 TRBV15 NA ATSPRHQETQY
TRBJ2-1 TRBV18 once ASSAGLGVINEQF
TRBJ1-5 TRBV19 NA ASSRQGDNQPQH
TRBJ1-4 TRBV7-2 NA ASSTMAGANEKLF
TRBJ2-2 TRBV27 NA ASRRGRLTGELF
TRBJ2-1 TRBV5-1 NA ASSLYSGAYNEQF
TRBJ1-2 TRBV6-2/TRBV6-3 NA ASSFDRAGYGYT
TRBJ1-1 TRBV27 NA ASSGRTGWGTEAF
TRBJ1-5 TRBV2 NA ASSRGGSGNQPQH
TRBJ2-5 TRBV6-6 NA ASRRQGTAGGQETQY
TRBJ2-7 TRBV19 NA ASRARGDSYEQY
TRBJ1-1 TRBV3-1/TRBV3-2 NA ASSTRGRWRTEAF
TRBJ1-1 TRBV30 NA AWSRNRGGTEAF
TRBJ1-2 TRBV5-1 few ASSDGPGQGFGYT
TRBJ2-2 TRBV7-9 NA ASSHPWSSANTGELF
TRBJ1-2 TRBV7-9 NA ASSRQGADYGYT
TRBJ2-5 TRBV24-1 NA ATSEPGQGETQY
TRBJ1-5 TRBV2 NA ASSEASAGAQH
TRBJ1-5 TRBV12-3/TRBV12-4 NA ASTRGNQPQH
TRBJ2-1 TRBV5-8 NA ASSSGQSSYNEQF
TRBJ1-2 TRBV3-1/TRBV3-2 NA ASSRSRGKVDGYT
TRBJ2-3 TRBV6-4 NA ASSGASGGTDTQY
TRBJ2-3 TRBV5-4 NA ASSQSGASTDTQY
TRBJ2-6 TRBV9 NA ASSEDRAPSGANVLT
TRBJ2-1 TRBV25-1 NA ASSELMEGQGQF